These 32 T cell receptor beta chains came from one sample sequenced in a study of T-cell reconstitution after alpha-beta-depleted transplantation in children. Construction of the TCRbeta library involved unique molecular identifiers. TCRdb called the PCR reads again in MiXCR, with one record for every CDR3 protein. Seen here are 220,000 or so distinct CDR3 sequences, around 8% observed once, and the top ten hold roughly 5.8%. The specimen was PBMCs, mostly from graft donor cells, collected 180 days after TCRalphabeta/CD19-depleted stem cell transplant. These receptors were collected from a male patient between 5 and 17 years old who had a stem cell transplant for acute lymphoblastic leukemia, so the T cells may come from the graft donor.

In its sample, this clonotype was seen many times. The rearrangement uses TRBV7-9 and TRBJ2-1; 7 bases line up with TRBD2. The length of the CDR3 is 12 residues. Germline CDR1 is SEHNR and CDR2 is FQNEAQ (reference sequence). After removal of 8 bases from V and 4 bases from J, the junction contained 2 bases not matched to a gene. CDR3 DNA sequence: TGTGCCAGCCCTAGCGGTTACAATGAGCAGTTCTTC. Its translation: CASPSGYNEQFF. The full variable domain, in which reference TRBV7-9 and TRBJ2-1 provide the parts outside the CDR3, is DTGVSQNPRHKITKRGQNVTFRCDPISEHNRLYWYRQTLGQGPEFLTYFQNEAQLEKSRLLSDRFSAERPKGSFSTLEIQRTEQGDSAMYLCASPSGYNEQFFGPGTRLTVL.

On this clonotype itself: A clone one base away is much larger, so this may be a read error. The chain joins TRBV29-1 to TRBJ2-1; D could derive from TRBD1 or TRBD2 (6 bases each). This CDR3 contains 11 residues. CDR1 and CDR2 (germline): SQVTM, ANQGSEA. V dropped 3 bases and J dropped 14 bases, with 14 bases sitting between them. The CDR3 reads CSVDRGWEEFF. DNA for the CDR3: TGCAGCGTTGACAGGGGCTGGGAGGAGTTCTTC.

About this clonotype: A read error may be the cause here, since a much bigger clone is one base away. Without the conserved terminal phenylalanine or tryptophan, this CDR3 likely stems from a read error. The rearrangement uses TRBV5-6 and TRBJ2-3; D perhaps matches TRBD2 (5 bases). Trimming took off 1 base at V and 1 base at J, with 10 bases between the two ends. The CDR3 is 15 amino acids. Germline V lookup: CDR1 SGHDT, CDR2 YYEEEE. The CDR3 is CASSLQLVGTDTQYL. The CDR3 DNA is TGTGCCAGCAGCTTGCAACTAGTCGGCACAGATACGCAGTATTTA.

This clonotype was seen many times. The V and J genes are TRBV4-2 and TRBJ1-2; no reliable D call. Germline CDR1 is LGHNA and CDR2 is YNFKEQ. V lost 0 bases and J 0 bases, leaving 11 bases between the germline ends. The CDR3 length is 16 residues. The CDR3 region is CASSQDGGGTNYGYTF. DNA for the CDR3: TGTGCCAGCAGCCAAGATGGCGGAGGGACTAACTATGGCTACACCTTC.

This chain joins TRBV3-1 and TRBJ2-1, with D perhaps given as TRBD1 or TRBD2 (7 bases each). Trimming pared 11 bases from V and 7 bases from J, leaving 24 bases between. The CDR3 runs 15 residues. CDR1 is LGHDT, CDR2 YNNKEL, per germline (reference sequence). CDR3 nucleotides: TGTGCCTCCTGCCAGCAGGGGGGGCTGGGGAATGAGCAGTTCTTC. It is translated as CASCQQGGLGNEQFF.

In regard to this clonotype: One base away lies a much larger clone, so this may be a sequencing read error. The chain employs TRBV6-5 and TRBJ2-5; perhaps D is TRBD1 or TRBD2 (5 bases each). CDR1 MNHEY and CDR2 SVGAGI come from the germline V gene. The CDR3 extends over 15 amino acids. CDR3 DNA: TGTGCCAGCGGTTACTCGGGGACCGCCTCAGAGACCCAGTACTTC. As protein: CASGYSGTASETQYF.

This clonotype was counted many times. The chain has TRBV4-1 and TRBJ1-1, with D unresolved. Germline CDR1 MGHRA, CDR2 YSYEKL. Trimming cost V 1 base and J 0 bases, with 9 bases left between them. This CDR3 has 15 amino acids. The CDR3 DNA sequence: TGCGCCAGCAGCCAAGTTGGGTCGATGAACACTGAAGCTTTCTTT. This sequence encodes CASSQVGSMNTEAFF.

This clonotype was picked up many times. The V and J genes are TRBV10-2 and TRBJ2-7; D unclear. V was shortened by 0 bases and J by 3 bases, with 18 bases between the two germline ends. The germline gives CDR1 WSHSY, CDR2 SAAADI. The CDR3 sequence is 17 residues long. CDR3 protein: CASSESVGIPGLYEQYF. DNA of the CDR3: TGCGCCAGCAGTGAGTCGGTTGGGATCCCGGGCCTCTACGAGCAGTACTTC.

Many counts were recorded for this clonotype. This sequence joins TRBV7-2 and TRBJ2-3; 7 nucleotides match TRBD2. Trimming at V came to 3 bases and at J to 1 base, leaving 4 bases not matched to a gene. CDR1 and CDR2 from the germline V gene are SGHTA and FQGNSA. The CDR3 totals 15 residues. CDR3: CASSLSAGGTDTQYF. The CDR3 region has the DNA TGTGCCAGCAGCTTGTCCGCGGGAGGCACAGATACGCAGTATTTT.

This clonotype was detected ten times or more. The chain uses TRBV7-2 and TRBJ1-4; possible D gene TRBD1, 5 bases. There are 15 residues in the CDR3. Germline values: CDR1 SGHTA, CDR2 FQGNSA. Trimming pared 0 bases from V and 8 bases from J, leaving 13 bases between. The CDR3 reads CASSLARGEEEKLFF. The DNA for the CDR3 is TGTGCCAGCAGCTTAGCGCGGGGGGAAGAAGAAAAACTGTTTTTT.

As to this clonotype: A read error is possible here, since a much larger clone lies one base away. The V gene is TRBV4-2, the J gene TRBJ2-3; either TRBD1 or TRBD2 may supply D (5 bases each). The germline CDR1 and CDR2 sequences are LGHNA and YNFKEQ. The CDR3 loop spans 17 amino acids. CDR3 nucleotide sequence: TGTGCCGGCAGCCAAGGGCTGGGGCTAGCCAACACAGATACGCAGTATTTT. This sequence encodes CAGSQGLGLANTDTQYF.

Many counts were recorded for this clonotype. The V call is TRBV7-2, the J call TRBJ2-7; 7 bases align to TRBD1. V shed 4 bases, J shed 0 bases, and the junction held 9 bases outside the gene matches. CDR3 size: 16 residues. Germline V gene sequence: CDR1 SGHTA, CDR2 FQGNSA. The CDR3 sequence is CASSSRQGSSSYEQYF. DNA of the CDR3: TGTGCCAGCAGCTCTAGACAGGGTTCCTCCTCCTACGAGCAGTACTTC.

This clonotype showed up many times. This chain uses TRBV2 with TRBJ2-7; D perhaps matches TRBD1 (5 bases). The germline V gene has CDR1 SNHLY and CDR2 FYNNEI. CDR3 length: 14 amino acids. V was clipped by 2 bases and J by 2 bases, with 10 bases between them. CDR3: CASSENRTPYEQYF. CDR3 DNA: TGTGCCAGCAGTGAAAACAGGACCCCCTACGAGCAGTACTTC. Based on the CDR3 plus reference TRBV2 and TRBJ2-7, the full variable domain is EPEVTQTPSHQVTQMGQEVILRCVPISNHLYFYWYRQILGQKVEFLVSFYNNEISEKSEIFDDQFSVERPDGSNFTLKIRSTKLEDSAMYFCASSENRTPYEQYFGPGTRLTVT.

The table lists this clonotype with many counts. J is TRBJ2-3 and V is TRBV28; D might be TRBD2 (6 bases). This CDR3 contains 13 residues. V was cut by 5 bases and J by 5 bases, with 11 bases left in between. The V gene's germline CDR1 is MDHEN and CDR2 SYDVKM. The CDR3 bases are TGTGCCAGCAGTCTCATCGGGGGAGATACGCAGTATTTT. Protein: CASSLIGGDTQYF.

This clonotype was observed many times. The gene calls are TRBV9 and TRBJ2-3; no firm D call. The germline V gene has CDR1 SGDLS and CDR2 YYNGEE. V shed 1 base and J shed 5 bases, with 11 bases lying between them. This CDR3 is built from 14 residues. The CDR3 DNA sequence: TGTGCCAGCAGCGTACTTTCGGTCGTAGATACGCAGTATTTT. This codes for CASSVLSVVDTQYF.

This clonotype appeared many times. The CDR3 region has the DNA TGTGCCAGCAGCTTAGCAGAGGGGGGGCCAAGAAATGAGCAGTTCTTC. As protein: CASSLAEGGPRNEQFF. The chain is built from TRBV7-2 and TRBJ2-1, with D maybe TRBD2 (7 bases). The germline gives CDR1 SGHTA, CDR2 FQGNSA. The CDR3 runs to 16 residues. Trimming left V 0 bases short and J 7 bases short, with 16 bases between.

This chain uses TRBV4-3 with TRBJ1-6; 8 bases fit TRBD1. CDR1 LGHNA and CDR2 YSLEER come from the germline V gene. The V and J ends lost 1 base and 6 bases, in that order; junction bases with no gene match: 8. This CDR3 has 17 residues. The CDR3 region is CASSQGGAGTGNSPLHF. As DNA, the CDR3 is TGCGCCAGCAGCCAAGGGGGGGCCGGGACAGGTAATTCACCCCTCCACTTT.

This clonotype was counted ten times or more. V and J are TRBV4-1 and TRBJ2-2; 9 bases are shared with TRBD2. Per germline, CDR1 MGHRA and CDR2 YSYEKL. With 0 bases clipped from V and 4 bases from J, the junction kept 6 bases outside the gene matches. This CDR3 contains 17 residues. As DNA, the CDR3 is TGCGCCAGCAGCCAAGAGCTGACTAGCGGCGGCACCGGGGAGCTGTTTTTT. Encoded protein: CASSQELTSGGTGELFF.

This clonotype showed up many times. CDR3 in amino acids: CSATWTDNSPLHF. CDR3 bases: TGCAGTGCTACCTGGACGGACAATTCACCCCTCCACTTT. This chain links TRBV20-1 with TRBJ1-6, with D unclear. V was pared by 4 bases and J by 7 bases, with 11 bases between. The CDR3 runs 13 residues. Per the germline V gene, CDR1 is DFQATT and CDR2 is SNEGSKA (reference sequence).

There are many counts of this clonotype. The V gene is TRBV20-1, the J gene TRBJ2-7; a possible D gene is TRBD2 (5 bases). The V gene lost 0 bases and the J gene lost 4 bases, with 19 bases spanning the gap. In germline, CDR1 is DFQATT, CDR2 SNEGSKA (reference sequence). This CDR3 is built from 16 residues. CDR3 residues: CSARDLRSGDGYEQYF. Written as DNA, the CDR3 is TGCAGTGCTAGAGATCTACGAAGCGGCGATGGGTACGAGCAGTACTTC.

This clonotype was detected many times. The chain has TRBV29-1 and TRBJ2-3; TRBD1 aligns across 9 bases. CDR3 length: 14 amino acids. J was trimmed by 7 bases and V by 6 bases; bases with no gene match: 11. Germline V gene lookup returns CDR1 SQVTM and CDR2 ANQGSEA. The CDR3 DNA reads TGCAGCGTCGGTCGACAGGGGGTGACATATACGCAGTATTTT. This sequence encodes CSVGRQGVTYTQYF.

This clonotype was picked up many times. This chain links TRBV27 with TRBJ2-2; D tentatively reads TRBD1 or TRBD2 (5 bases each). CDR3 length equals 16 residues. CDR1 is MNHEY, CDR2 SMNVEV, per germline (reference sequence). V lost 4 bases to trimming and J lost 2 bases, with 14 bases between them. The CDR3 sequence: CASSSFPGRNTGELFF. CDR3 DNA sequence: TGTGCCAGCAGTTCCTTTCCGGGACGCAACACCGGGGAGCTGTTTTTT.

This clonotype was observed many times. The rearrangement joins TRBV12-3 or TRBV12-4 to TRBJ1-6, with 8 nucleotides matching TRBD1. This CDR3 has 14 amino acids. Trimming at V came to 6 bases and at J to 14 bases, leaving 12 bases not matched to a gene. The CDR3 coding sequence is TGTGCCAGCAGCCTCCGGGACAGGCGAGAATCCCTCCACTTT. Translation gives CASSLRDRRESLHF.

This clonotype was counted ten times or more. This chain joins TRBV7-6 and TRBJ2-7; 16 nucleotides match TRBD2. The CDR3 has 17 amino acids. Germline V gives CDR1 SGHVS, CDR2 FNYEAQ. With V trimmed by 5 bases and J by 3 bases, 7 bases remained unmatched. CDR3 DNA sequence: TGTGCCAGCAGCCCCGGGACTAGCGGGAGGGCCGGCTACGAGCAGTACTTC. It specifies CASSPGTSGRAGYEQYF.

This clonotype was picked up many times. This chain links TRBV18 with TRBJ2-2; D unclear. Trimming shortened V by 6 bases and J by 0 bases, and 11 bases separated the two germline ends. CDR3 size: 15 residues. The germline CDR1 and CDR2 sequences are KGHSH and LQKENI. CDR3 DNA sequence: TGTGCCAGCTCGCAAGTACCCGCGAACACCGGGGAGCTGTTTTTT. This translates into CASSQVPANTGELFF.

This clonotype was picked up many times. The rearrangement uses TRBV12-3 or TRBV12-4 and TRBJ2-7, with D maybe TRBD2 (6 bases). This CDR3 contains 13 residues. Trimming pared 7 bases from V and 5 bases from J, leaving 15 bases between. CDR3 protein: CASNRDWQDEQYF. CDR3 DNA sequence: TGTGCCAGCAATCGGGACTGGCAGGACGAGCAGTACTTC.

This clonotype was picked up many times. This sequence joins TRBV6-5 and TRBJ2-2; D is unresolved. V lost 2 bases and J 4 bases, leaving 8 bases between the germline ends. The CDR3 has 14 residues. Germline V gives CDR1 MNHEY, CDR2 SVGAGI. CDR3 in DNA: TGTGCCAGCAGTTACACCCGGGCCACCGGGGAGCTGTTTTTT. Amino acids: CASSYTRATGELFF.

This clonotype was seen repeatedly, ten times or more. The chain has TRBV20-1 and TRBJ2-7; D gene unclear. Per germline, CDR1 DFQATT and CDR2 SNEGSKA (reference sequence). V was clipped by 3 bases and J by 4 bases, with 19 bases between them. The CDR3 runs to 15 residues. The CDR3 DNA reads TGCAGTGCTAGTGTCTCGGGCGGCACCGCATACGAGCAGTACTTC. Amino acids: CSASVSGGTAYEQYF.

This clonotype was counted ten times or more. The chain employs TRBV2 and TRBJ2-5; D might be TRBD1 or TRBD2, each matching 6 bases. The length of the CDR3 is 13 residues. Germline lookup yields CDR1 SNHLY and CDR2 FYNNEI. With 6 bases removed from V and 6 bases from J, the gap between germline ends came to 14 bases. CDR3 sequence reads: CASRAWRDKTQYF. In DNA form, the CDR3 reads TGTGCCAGCAGGGCGTGGCGGGACAAGACCCAGTACTTC.

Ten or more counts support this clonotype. Here the CDR3 reads CASSVAGGISYEQYF. CDR3 DNA: TGTGCCAGCAGCGTAGCGGGGGGCATCTCCTACGAGCAGTACTTC. This sequence joins TRBV9 and TRBJ2-7; maybe TRBD2 (7 bases). V dropped 0 bases and J dropped 0 bases, with 10 bases sitting between them. Germline-derived CDR1 and CDR2 are SGDLS and YYNGEE. This CDR3 spans 15 amino acids.

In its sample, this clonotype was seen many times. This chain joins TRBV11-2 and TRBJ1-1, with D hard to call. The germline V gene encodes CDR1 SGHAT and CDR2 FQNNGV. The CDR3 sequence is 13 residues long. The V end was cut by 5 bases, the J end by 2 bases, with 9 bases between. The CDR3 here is CASSHDPNTEAFF. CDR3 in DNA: TGTGCCAGCAGCCATGATCCAAACACTGAAGCTTTCTTT.

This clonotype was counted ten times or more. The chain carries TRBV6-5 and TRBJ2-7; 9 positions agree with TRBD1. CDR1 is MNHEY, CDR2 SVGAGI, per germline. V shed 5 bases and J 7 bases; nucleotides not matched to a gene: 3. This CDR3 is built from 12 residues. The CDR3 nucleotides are TGTGCCAGCAGTCGGGACAGGGAAGAGCAGTACTTC. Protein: CASSRDREEQYF.